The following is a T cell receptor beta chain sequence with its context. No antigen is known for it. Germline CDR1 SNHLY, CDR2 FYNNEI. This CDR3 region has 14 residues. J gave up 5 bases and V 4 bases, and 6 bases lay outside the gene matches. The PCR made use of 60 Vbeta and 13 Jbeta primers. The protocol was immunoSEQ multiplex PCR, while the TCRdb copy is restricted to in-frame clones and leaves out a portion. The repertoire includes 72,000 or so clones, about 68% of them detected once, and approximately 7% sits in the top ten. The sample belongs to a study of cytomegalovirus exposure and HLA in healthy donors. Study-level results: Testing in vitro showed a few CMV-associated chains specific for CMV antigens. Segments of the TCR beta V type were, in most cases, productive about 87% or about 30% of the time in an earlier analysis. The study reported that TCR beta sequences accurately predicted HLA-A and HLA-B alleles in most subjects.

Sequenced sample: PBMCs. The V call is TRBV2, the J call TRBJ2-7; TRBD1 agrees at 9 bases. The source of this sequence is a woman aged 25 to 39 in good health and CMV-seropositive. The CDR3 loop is CASSADRGVNEQYF. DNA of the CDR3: TGTGCCAGCAGTGCGGACAGGGGTGTCAACGAGCAGTACTTC.